What follows are 15 T cell receptor beta chains derived from one specimen sequenced in a study of T-cell reconstitution after alpha-beta-depleted transplantation in children. Preparation of the TCRbeta library was carried out with unique molecular identifiers. TCRdb used MiXCR to reprocess the PCR reads, holding one entry per CDR3 protein. The sample yields a few hundred thousand distinct CDR3 sequences, 8.5% to 10% seen once. The starting material was PBMCs from the stem cell graft donor, obtained from the stem cell graft. These receptors all stem from a human donor who donated a stem cell graft to a child with acute lymphoblastic leukemia.

In its sample, this clonotype was seen many times. This CDR3 reads CASSDVGGSTGELFF. Written as DNA, the CDR3 is TGTGCCAGCAGTGATGTCGGGGGGTCCACCGGGGAGCTGTTTTTT. This rearrangement joins TRBV2 to TRBJ2-2; 7 bases map to TRBD2. Per the germline V gene, CDR1 is SNHLY and CDR2 is FYNNEI. The CDR3 has 15 amino acids. The V segment lost 3 bases and the J segment 4 bases; nucleotides outside the gene matches: 5.

The table lists this clonotype with a few counts. The V call is TRBV29-1, the J call TRBJ1-2, with D maybe TRBD1 (5 bases). The CDR3 is 14 amino acids. The V and J ends lost 4 bases and 6 bases respectively, with 18 bases between them. CDR1 SQVTM and CDR2 ANQGSEA come from the germline V gene. CDR3 nucleotides: TGCAGCGTTGGAGGAGGATGGGACTTGGATGGCTACACCTTC. Protein sequence: CSVGGGWDLDGYTF.

This clonotype has a count of ten or more. V and J are TRBV27 and TRBJ1-1, with D perhaps matching TRBD1 (6 bases). V was cut by 5 bases and J by 4 bases, with 14 bases left in between. This CDR3 comprises 14 residues. The germline CDR1 and CDR2 sequences are MNHEY and SMNVEV (reference sequence). CDR3 region: CASSLGQYSTEAFF. DNA for the CDR3: TGTGCCAGCAGTCTTGGACAGTACAGCACTGAAGCTTTCTTT.

At least ten counts were recorded for this clonotype. The chain combines TRBV20-1 with TRBJ1-2, with D perhaps TRBD1 (6 bases). CDR1 and CDR2 (germline): DFQATT, SNEGSKA (reference sequence). V lost 6 bases and J lost 9, with 8 bases in between. This CDR3 comprises 9 residues. CDR3 in DNA: TGCAGTGCAGGGGGGAGCTACACCTTC. It specifies CSAGGSYTF.

This chain links TRBV5-1 with TRBJ2-1; maybe TRBD1 (6 bases). V was shortened by 3 bases and J by 9 bases, with 13 bases between the two germline ends. This CDR3 is 13 amino acids long. Germline values: CDR1 SGHRS, CDR2 YFSETQ. CDR3 in amino acids: CASSSDTGIEQFF. Here the CDR3 DNA reads TGCGCCAGCAGCTCGGATACAGGGATTGAGCAGTTCTTC.

This clonotype has a count of ten or more. The V gene is TRBV10-3, the J gene TRBJ2-1; 11 positions match TRBD1. CDR1 is ENHRY and CDR2 is SYGVKD in the germline V gene. The junction had 8 bases not matched to a gene; V was cut back by 3 bases and J by 10 bases. The CDR3 spans 15 residues. The CDR3 protein is CAISDGQGARPEQFF. DNA of the CDR3: TGTGCCATCAGTGACGGACAGGGGGCCCGGCCCGAGCAGTTCTTC.

J is TRBJ2-1 and V is TRBV6-2 or TRBV6-3, with TRBD2 identical over 7 bases. Trimming cost V 5 bases and J 4 bases; bases outside gene matches: 8. This CDR3 region has 15 residues. Germline lookup yields CDR1 MNHEY and CDR2 SVGEGT. The CDR3 reads CASSLLGGGYNEQFF. For the CDR3, the DNA is TGTGCCAGCAGTCTGCTCGGCGGGGGATACAATGAGCAGTTCTTC.

The V and J genes are TRBV10-3 and TRBJ2-5; TRBD2 is a possible D gene (5 bases). There are 13 residues in the CDR3. Trimming took off 10 bases at V and 5 bases at J, with 17 bases between the two ends. Germline V gives CDR1 ENHRY, CDR2 SYGVKD. CDR3 nucleotide sequence: TGTGCCACCCTGATATCCCCGGGGGAGACCCAGTACTTC. This gives the protein CATLISPGETQYF.

The chain is built from TRBV6-1 and TRBJ2-1, with 8 bases lining up with TRBD2. V lost 2 bases, J lost 6 bases, and 9 bases stayed unmatched. The V gene's germline CDR1 is MNHNS and CDR2 SASEGT. The CDR3 is 16 amino acids. CDR3 in amino acids: CASSEIRLAGSNEQFF. The CDR3, as DNA: TGTGCCAGCAGTGAAATCAGGCTAGCGGGTTCCAATGAGCAGTTCTTC.

This chain joins TRBV12-3 or TRBV12-4 and TRBJ2-1; tentative D call: TRBD1 (6 bases). Trimming stripped 5 bases from V and 9 bases from J, with 14 bases between. This CDR3 comprises 13 residues. The CDR3 region is CASSITQGSEQFF. CDR3 coding DNA: TGTGCCAGCAGTATAACACAGGGTAGTGAGCAGTTCTTC.

This clonotype was recorded many times. This sequence joins TRBV5-1 and TRBJ2-2, with TRBD2 as a possible D gene (5 bases). The CDR3 extends over 15 amino acids. V shed 5 bases and J shed 5 bases, with 16 bases lying between them. CDR1 SGHRS and CDR2 YFSETQ come from the germline V gene. The CDR3 DNA is TGCGCCAGCAGATTTGACTCCCGGAGGACCGGGGAGCTGTTTTTT. This encodes CASRFDSRRTGELFF.

This clonotype showed up many times. The chain uses TRBV29-1 and TRBJ1-1, with TRBD1 matching 9 bases. The CDR3 runs to 12 residues. The J segment lost 5 bases and the V segment lost 8 bases, leaving 6 bases of the junction unmatched. Germline V gene sequence: CDR1 SQVTM, CDR2 ANQGSEA. The CDR3 reads CSTYRGRTEAFF. In DNA, the CDR3 is TGCAGCACATACAGGGGGCGTACTGAAGCTTTCTTT.

This clonotype was detected many times. This chain links TRBV6-5 with TRBJ1-1, with 7 bases identical to TRBD1. J was trimmed by 8 bases and V by 2 bases; bases with no gene match: 2. Per the germline V gene, CDR1 is MNHEY and CDR2 is SVGAGI. The CDR3 runs to 12 residues. CDR3 protein: CASSYQGGEAFF. DNA of the CDR3: TGTGCCAGCAGTTACCAAGGGGGCGAAGCTTTCTTT.

This clonotype was seen at least ten times. The chain links TRBV20-1 to TRBJ2-1; TRBD1 aligns across 10 bases. The V segment lost 8 bases and the J segment 5 bases; nucleotides outside the gene matches: 12. From germline, CDR1 is DFQATT and CDR2 SNEGSKA (reference sequence). This CDR3 is built from 15 residues. The CDR3 DNA follows: TGCAGTTCCTCATATCCGGGACAGGGGAACAATGAGCAGTTCTTC. Protein product: CSSSYPGQGNNEQFF.

The genes are TRBV20-1 and TRBJ1-2; 11 bases fit TRBD1. The CDR3 has 16 residues. Germline values: CDR1 DFQATT, CDR2 SNEGSKA (reference sequence). V lost 3 bases and J lost 4; bases outside the gene matches: 10. CDR3 nucleotide sequence: TGCAGTGCTAGGTCTCGGGGACAGGGGGATTTCTATGGCTACACCTTC. Translation: CSARSRGQGDFYGYTF.